The 2 T cell receptor beta chains below come from one sample, sequenced in a study of radiotherapy plus CTLA-4 blockade in lung cancer. Generated by immunoSEQ multiplex PCR, the TCRdb table keeps only in-frame clones and is missing some. The table includes around 20,000 clones, around 88% detected once. The material was peripheral blood, obtained from a patient treated with radiotherapy plus ipilimumab. The receptors were sampled from a human donor with non-small cell lung cancer whose response to radiotherapy plus ipilimumab could not be evaluated.

This chain uses TRBV6-1 with TRBJ1-1, with TRBD1 matching 8 bases. This CDR3 contains 14 residues. Looked up from germline, CDR1 is MNHNS and CDR2 is SASEGT. The V and J ends lost 7 bases and 5 bases, in that order; junction bases with no gene match: 9. The CDR3 DNA is TGTGCCAGCATTATAGACAGGGGATATACTGAAGCTTTCTTT. Its protein is CASIIDRGYTEAFF.

The V gene is TRBV6-4, the J gene TRBJ1-1; D uncertain. CDR1 is MRHNA, CDR2 SNTAGT, per germline. CDR3 length: 18 amino acids. With 0 bases removed from V and 2 bases from J, the gap between germline ends came to 19 bases. The CDR3 here is CASSDSISAIGPNTEAFF. The CDR3 nucleotides read TGTGCCAGCAGTGACTCGATTAGCGCTATAGGGCCCAACACTGAAGCTTTCTTT.